The rows below give T cell receptor beta chains drawn from one sample of a study of regulatory T cells in long-lasting Graves disease. TCRdb recomputed calls from the multiplex PCR reads with MiXCR, one row per CDR3 protein. The sample yields 200,000 to 250,000 distinct CDR3 sequences, approximately 19% seen once. These data were also filed under a second study, of T cells in Graves' hyperthyroidism and ophthalmopathy.

This material consisted of peripheral blood mononuclear cells (PBMCs), taken at new diagnosis, from a patient treated with antithyroid drugs. These receptors were obtained from a woman aged 25 to 45 with Graves disease. CDR3s include the opening cysteine and the closing phenylalanine or tryptophan. Each record gives: J gene, D gene, clone size, V gene, CDR3 DNA, CDR3 protein. D genes are given only for firm matches. Clone size is shown for a subset of rows, as once, few, many or a class of expanded clone.

TRBJ2-2 | . | many | TRBV15 | TGTGCCACCAGCAGAGATTACCACGGGGAGCTGTTTTTT | CATSRDYHGELFF
TRBJ1-6 | . | many | TRBV28 | TGTGCCAGCAAAGGAGGGGGGGCGTGGTCACCCCTCCACTTT | CASKGGGAWSPLHF
TRBJ1-1 | TRBD1 | many | TRBV30 | TGTGCCTGGAGTGTACGGAGACAGGGGGGGAGGAACACTGAAGCTTTCTTT | CAWSVRRQGGRNTEAFF
TRBJ2-3 | TRBD2 | many | TRBV11-3 | TGTGCCAGCAGCTTTACAATGGCGGGGGGGCCCGGCACAGATACGCAGTATTTT | CASSFTMAGGPGTDTQYF
TRBJ2-7 | TRBD2 | many | TRBV5-1 | TGCGCCAGCTCTTCTCCGGGAGGGGGAGCGAACTCCTACGAGCAGTACTTC | CASSSPGGGANSYEQYF
TRBJ2-5 | TRBD1 | . | TRBV27 | TGTGCCAGCAGTAACGGGACAGGGTTACGAGAGACCCAGTACTTC | CASSNGTGLRETQYF
TRBJ2-7 | . | few | TRBV28 | TGTGCCAGCAGTCTCCTCCTGACGGGAACAGCAGGGAACGAGCAGTACTTC | CASSLLLTGTAGNEQYF
TRBJ2-5 | . | many | TRBV5-6 | TGTGCCAGCAGCCCAGAGGGCCTTCCTCAAGAGACCCAGTACTTC | CASSPEGLPQETQYF
TRBJ1-5 | TRBD1 | few | TRBV7-9 | TGTGCCAGCAGCAACTCAGGGGGCGCCGGTCAGCCCCAGCATTTT | CASSNSGGAGQPQHF
TRBJ2-1 | . | many | TRBV5-1 | TGCGCCAGCAGCTTGGAAGTGGTTATTAGTGAGCAGTTCTTC | CASSLEVVISEQFF
TRBJ1-2 | TRBD1 | many | TRBV2 | TGTGCCAGCAGTGAGGACAGGGGGTTCTATGGCTACACCTTC | CASSEDRGFYGYTF
TRBJ2-1 | TRBD2 | . | TRBV2 | TGTGCCAGCTTGATACTAGCGGGAGGAGTAGATGAGCAGTTCTTC | CASLILAGGVDEQFF
TRBJ1-2 | . | many | TRBV11-2 | TGTGCCAGCAGCTCCGCGGTACAGGCGTTCTATGGCTACACCTTC | CASSSAVQAFYGYTF
TRBJ1-1 | . | many | TRBV20-1 | TGCAGTGCTAGAGTAAGGCGCATGAACACTGAAGCTTTCTTT | CSARVRRMNTEAFF
TRBJ2-4 | . | few | TRBV19 | TGTGCCAGTAGCGACCAGGGGGGGATTGGCAAAAACATTCAGTACTTC | CASSDQGGIGKNIQYF
TRBJ1-2 | TRBD1 | . | TRBV3-1 | TGTGCCAGCAGTCGATCGGACAGGGGAGGGACTTATGGCTACACCTTC | CASSRSDRGGTYGYTF
TRBJ2-3 | . | . | TRBV27 | TGTGCCAGCAGTTTAAGGGCAATGGTTCCAGATACGCAGTATTTT | CASSLRAMVPDTQYF
TRBJ1-2 | TRBD1 | many | TRBV5-1 | TGTGCCAGCAGTAGACAGGGGCCCCAATATGGCTACACCTTC | CASSRQGPQYGYTF
TRBJ1-2 | TRBD1 | few | TRBV4-2 | TGTGCCAGCAGCCGCCCAGGGGGCGATTATGGCTACACCTTC | CASSRPGGDYGYTF
TRBJ1-1 | . | many | TRBV6-1 | TGTGCCAGCAGTGAAAGGGGGGGTGAAGCTTTCTTT | CASSERGGEAFF
TRBJ2-5 | . | many | TRBV18 | TGTGCCAGCTCACCGCGCGGGACAGCCCAAGAGACCCAGTACTTC | CASSPRGTAQETQYF
TRBJ2-7 | . | . | TRBV20-1 | TGCAGTGCTAGAGATACCCTCGAGCAGTACTTC | CSARDTLEQYF
TRBJ1-5 | . | many | TRBV28 | TGTGCCAGCAGTTTAGGGTCGTGGGGTGACTTTAATCAGCCCCAGCATTTT | CASSLGSWGDFNQPQHF
TRBJ2-7 | . | many | TRBV20-1 | TGCAGTGCTAGACCTCGGACTAACTTCTACGAGCAGTACTTC | CSARPRTNFYEQYF
TRBJ2-2 | . | many | TRBV2 | TGTGCCAGCACGATAGGCGGGGAGCTGTTTTTT | CASTIGGELFF
TRBJ1-2 | TRBD1 | many | TRBV7-2 | TGTGCCAGCAGTCGACCGGACAGGATAGAGGGCTACACCTTC | CASSRPDRIEGYTF
TRBJ1-5 | . | few | TRBV6-1 | TGTGCCAGCAGCGCCCTGGACAAGGGACTCAATCAGCCCCAGCATTTT | CASSALDKGLNQPQHF
TRBJ2-5 | TRBD1 | . | TRBV5-1 | TGCGCCAGCAGCTTGAACGGACAGGGACAAGAGACCCAGTACTTC | CASSLNGQGQETQYF
TRBJ2-7 | . | . | TRBV28 | TGTGCCAGCAGTTTACTCATCGACCGCGGACAGAACTACGAGCAGTACTTC | CASSLLIDRGQNYEQYF
TRBJ2-1 | TRBD2 | many | TRBV19 | TGTGCCAGTAGTTTAGCGGGGGGATCCTCCGGGCAGTCCAATGAGCAGTTCTTC | CASSLAGGSSGQSNEQFF
TRBJ1-2 | TRBD1 | . | TRBV12-3/TRBV12-4 | TGTGCCAGCAGTTTAGGGACAGGGGGCATTATCTATGGCTACACCTTC | CASSLGTGGIIYGYTF
TRBJ2-4 | . | many | TRBV7-2 | TGTGCCAGCAGCTTACTAAGAAGAGGGGGAAACATTCAGTACTTC | CASSLLRRGGNIQYF
TRBJ2-6 | . | many | TRBV12-3/TRBV12-4 | TGTGCCAGCAGTTTATACCAAGGAGGGGCCAACGTCCTGACTTTC | CASSLYQGGANVLTF
TRBJ2-7 | TRBD2 | many | TRBV30 | TGTGCCTGGAGCCCGACCTTGGCGGGAGGCCGGGGGGAGCAGTACTTC | CAWSPTLAGGRGEQYF
TRBJ2-7 | TRBD1 | many | TRBV2 | TGTGCCAGCAGGGACAGGGGGCCCTACGAGCAGTACTTC | CASRDRGPYEQYF
TRBJ1-6 | . | few | TRBV20-1 | TGCAGTGCTAGAGCACTCGAGGAGTTTGATAATTCACCCCTCCACTTT | CSARALEEFDNSPLHF
TRBJ2-7 | TRBD1 | . | TRBV27 | TGTGCCAGCAGTGGTCGACAGGGGATGGGGCAGTACTTC | CASSGRQGMGQYF
TRBJ1-6 | . | many | TRBV9 | TGTGCCAGCAGTGTAGACGGAGGATATAATTCACCCCTCCACTTT | CASSVDGGYNSPLHF
TRBJ2-2 | . | many | TRBV6-1 | TGTGCCAGCAGTGAAGGGACAGCAACCGGGGAGCTGTTTTTT | CASSEGTATGELFF
TRBJ1-2 | . | many | TRBV12-3/TRBV12-4 | TGTGCCAGCAGTTTAGCGCGGAGGGGCGGGTATGGCTACACCTTC | CASSLARRGGYGYTF
TRBJ2-5 | . | many | TRBV18 | TGTGCCAGCTCACAGCTGGACGCGGCGATTGAGACCCAGTACTTC | CASSQLDAAIETQYF
TRBJ2-2 | . | many | TRBV11-2 | TGTGCCAGCAGCTTTCCCACCAGAGCTGCGAACACCGGGGAGCTGTTTTTT | CASSFPTRAANTGELFF
TRBJ1-6 | TRBD1 | many | TRBV6-1 | TGTGCCAGCAGTGATGGGGGGGGACAGGGGCATTCCCCCCTCCACTTT | CASSDGGGQGHSPLHF
TRBJ1-4 | . | many | TRBV20-1 | TGCAGTGCTCGCTGGGGAGGGGGGTATGAAAAACTGTTTTTT | CSARWGGGYEKLFF
TRBJ1-4 | . | many | TRBV19 | TGTGCCAGTAGTCCCGGGACAAACTTTGCAACTAATGAAAAACTGTTTTTT | CASSPGTNFATNEKLFF
TRBJ2-7 | TRBD2 | many | TRBV12-3/TRBV12-4 | TGTGCCAGCAGTTTTGCCACTAGCGGGGGGACTCTCGAGCAGTACTTC | CASSFATSGGTLEQYF